The 16 T cell receptor beta chains given below trace back to one sample, sequenced in a study of blood T cell repertoires in COVID-19. Only in-frame clones appear in the TCRdb table, and some are missing; sequencing was by immunoSEQ multiplex PCR. Among 110,000 or so clones listed, roughly 79% were seen once. The source material was peripheral blood. The receptors derive from a man of 80 years or more with acute or convalescent COVID-19.

V is TRBV28 and J is TRBJ1-5; D is undetermined. CDR1 is MDHEN and CDR2 is SYDVKM in the germline V gene. V lost 6 bases, J lost 9 bases, and 15 bases lay in between. The CDR3 contains 13 residues. The CDR3 nucleotides are TGTGCCAGCAGCAGGTTCCCCCCGCGGCCCCAGCATTTT. Its protein is CASSRFPPRPQHF.

The chain is built from TRBV24-1 and TRBJ2-6; D gene ambiguous. The germline V gene has CDR1 KGHDR and CDR2 SFDVKD. CDR3 size: 15 residues. Trimming removed 4 bases at V and 0 bases at J, with 6 bases between. DNA for the CDR3: TGTGCCACCAGTGACCCCAACTCTGGGGCCAACGTCCTGACTTTC. Its translation: CATSDPNSGANVLTF.

J is TRBJ2-3 and V is TRBV7-3; weak D call: TRBD2 (5 bases). This CDR3 contains 14 residues. In germline, CDR1 is SGHTA, CDR2 FQGTGA. Between the trimmed V and J ends, which lost 0 bases and 7 bases, there was a span of 11 bases. In DNA, the CDR3 is TGTGCCAGCAGCTTAACAGAGGGAGCTTATACGCAGTATTTT. This translates into CASSLTEGAYTQYF.

The chain carries TRBV7-3 and TRBJ1-1; perhaps TRBD1 as D (6 bases). The CDR3 loop spans 16 amino acids. From germline, CDR1 is SGHTA and CDR2 FQGTGA. V lost 1 base, J lost 1 base, and 13 bases lay in between. The CDR3 region is CASSLRGGEGNTEAFF. The CDR3 region has the DNA TGTGCCAGCAGCTTAAGGGGGGGCGAAGGGAACACTGAAGCTTTCTTT.

The chain combines TRBV7-2 with TRBJ2-2; 8 bases line up with TRBD1. V was pared by 1 base and J by 8 bases, with 3 bases of the junction left unmatched. Germline V gene data show CDR1 as SGHTA and CDR2 as FQGNSA. This CDR3 is 14 amino acids long. The CDR3 loop is CASSLVTGGGELFF. CDR3 nucleotide sequence: TGTGCCAGCAGCTTAGTCACAGGGGGAGGGGAGCTGTTTTTT.

CDR3 residues: CAWKQVYNEQFF. The CDR3 nucleotides are TGTGCCTGGAAACAGGTGTACAATGAGCAGTTCTTC. The chain has TRBV30 and TRBJ2-1; D possibly corresponds to TRBD1 (5 bases). Germline V gene data show CDR1 as GTSNPN and CDR2 as SVGIG (reference sequence). Trimming left V 4 bases short and J 4 bases short, with 8 bases between. This CDR3 spans 12 amino acids.

This rearrangement joins TRBV18 to TRBJ1-4; possibly TRBD1 for D (5 bases). Germline CDR1 is KGHSH and CDR2 is LQKENI. V lost 2 bases to trimming and J lost 8 bases, with 15 bases between them. This CDR3 has 15 amino acids. The CDR3 is CASSPMGGGSEKLFF. CDR3 bases: TGTGCCAGCTCACCAATGGGCGGGGGAAGCGAAAAACTGTTTTTT.

J is TRBJ2-7 and V is TRBV5-1, with D possibly TRBD1 on 6 matching bases. The CDR3 is made up of 15 amino acids. The germline CDR1 and CDR2 sequences are SGHRS and YFSETQ. Trimming took 1 base from V and 4 from J, leaving 15 bases between them. CDR3 nucleotide sequence: TGCGCCAGCAGCTTGCAGCTAGGGGGTAGGTACGAGCAGTACTTC. This encodes CASSLQLGGRYEQYF.

This clone was seen a single time. This chain links TRBV18 with TRBJ1-2, with D hard to call. Germline CDR1 reads KGHSH; CDR2 reads LQKENI. Trimming removed 5 bases at V and 3 bases at J, with 10 bases between. CDR3 length equals 13 residues. The CDR3 sequence: CASSADTYYGYTF. The CDR3 DNA is TGTGCCAGCTCAGCCGACACCTACTATGGCTACACCTTC. Supplemented by reference TRBV18 and TRBJ1-2, the full variable domain reads NAGVMQNPRHLVRRRGQEARLRCSPMKGHSHVYWYRQLPEEGLKFMVYLQKENIIDESGMPKERFSAEFPKEGPSILRIQQVVRGDSAAYFCASSADTYYGYTFGSGTRLTVV.

This chain links TRBV2 with TRBJ1-5; D is unclear. The V gene lost 7 bases and the J gene lost 7 bases, with 11 bases spanning the gap. This CDR3 has 12 residues. Germline CDR1 is SNHLY and CDR2 is FYNNEI. The CDR3: CASTRTGQPQHF. Written as DNA, the CDR3 is TGTGCCAGCACCCGGACTGGGCAGCCCCAGCATTTT.

V usage is TRBV18 and J usage is TRBJ2-1; 7 nucleotides match TRBD1. Germline assignment: CDR1 KGHSH and CDR2 LQKENI. V shed 4 bases and J 4 bases; nucleotides not matched to a gene: 7. The CDR3 is made up of 15 amino acids. DNA for the CDR3: TGTGCCAGCTCACTTACGGGACAGAGGTACAATGAGCAGTTCTTC. It yields the protein CASSLTGQRYNEQFF.

This rearrangement joins TRBV6-5 to TRBJ2-2, with 9 bases aligning to TRBD1. The V segment lost 2 bases and the J segment 6 bases; nucleotides outside the gene matches: 4. CDR3 length: 15 amino acids. The germline V gene has CDR1 MNHEY and CDR2 SVGAGI. In nucleotides, the CDR3 is TGTGCCAGCAGTTACGAGACAGGGGGATCCGGGGAGCTGTTTTTT. It is translated as CASSYETGGSGELFF.

There are a few counts of this clone. J is TRBJ2-2 and V is TRBV4-1, with D tentatively TRBD2 (5 bases). Deletions cut 3 bases from V and 4 bases from J, with 9 bases between. The CDR3 sequence is 14 residues long. CDR1 is MGHRA, CDR2 YSYEKL, per germline. CDR3 amino acids: CASSQRRATGELFF. CDR3 bases: TGCGCCAGCAGCCAGCGGCGGGCCACCGGGGAGCTGTTTTTT.

The J gene is TRBJ2-7, the V gene TRBV7-6; 9 bases fit TRBD1. The germline V gene has CDR1 SGHVS and CDR2 FNYEAQ. CDR3 length equals 18 residues. V gave up 5 bases and J gave up 5 bases; unmatched junction bases: 19. For the CDR3, the DNA is TGTGCCAGCAGCCTACTAACTCCGGGACAGGGAAGAACCCACGAGCAGTACTTC. Protein sequence: CASSLLTPGQGRTHEQYF.

The rearrangement links TRBV19 to TRBJ1-5, with TRBD1 matching over 7 bases. CDR1 LNHDA and CDR2 SQIVND come from the germline V gene (reference sequence). V dropped 8 bases and J dropped 6; count of bases not matched to a gene: 7. The CDR3 has 13 amino acids. Here the CDR3 reads CASSDRVTQPQHF. CDR3 coding DNA: TGTGCCAGTTCAGACAGGGTGACTCAGCCCCAGCATTTT.

In its sample, this clone was seen once. The chain employs TRBV18 and TRBJ2-2; TRBD1 might be the D (6 bases). V shed 2 bases and J shed 0 bases, with 7 bases lying between them. This CDR3 comprises 15 residues. Germline loops: CDR1 KGHSH, CDR2 LQKENI. In DNA form, the CDR3 reads TGTGCCAGCTCACCAACAGGGACGAACACCGGGGAGCTGTTTTTT. It codes for CASSPTGTNTGELFF.